Below, 32 T cell receptor beta chains from the same sample are listed, as sequenced in a study of T cells generated in artificial thymic organoids. TCRalpha and TCRbeta libraries were amplified separately by semi-nested PCR with TRAC or TRBC reverse primers. A single record per CDR3 protein comes from TCRdb applying MiXCR to the 5' RACE reads. The sample records about 9,000 distinct CDR3 sequences, around 20% being singletons. Input material: naive CD8+ T cells from the thymus. Described subset: CD3+TCRalphabeta+CD8SP T cells; for blood, CD45RO-CCR7+ naive CD8+ T cells. The receptors originated from a human donor who gave cord blood stem cells for thymic organoid culture, a cardiac surgery patient who gave postnatal thymus, or a blood donor (not recorded which).

The chain links TRBV27 to TRBJ1-5; 9 bases fit TRBD1. Germline assignment: CDR1 MNHEY and CDR2 SMNVEV (reference sequence). The CDR3 is 14 amino acids. The V and J ends lost 6 bases and 7 bases, in that order; junction bases with no gene match: 7. The CDR3 region is CASSLGTGYQPQHF. Written as DNA, the CDR3 is TGTGCCAGCAGCCTAGGGACAGGGTACCAGCCCCAGCATTTT.

This clonotype was seen ten or more times. In nucleotides, the CDR3 is TGTGCCAGCAGCTTAGCGGGAGGGTTCGCCAAAAACATTCAGTACTTC. This gives the protein CASSLAGGFAKNIQYF. The chain links TRBV27 to TRBJ2-4; 11 nucleotides agree with TRBD2. The CDR3 runs 16 residues. Germline assignment: CDR1 MNHEY and CDR2 SMNVEV (reference sequence). V was clipped by 6 bases and J by 1 base; unmatched bases: 5.

This clonotype was counted at least ten times. The V and J genes are TRBV28 and TRBJ2-7; 7 bases fit TRBD1. Looked up from germline, CDR1 is MDHEN and CDR2 is SYDVKM. This CDR3 spans 14 amino acids. With V trimmed by 5 bases and J by 2 bases, 6 bases remained unmatched. CDR3 protein: CASSDTGAPYEQYF. The CDR3 DNA reads TGTGCCAGCAGTGATACAGGGGCTCCCTACGAGCAGTACTTC.

V is TRBV4-1 and J is TRBJ1-1; D is ambiguous. The CDR3 covers 13 residues. V was trimmed by 1 base and J by 5 bases, leaving 8 bases between them. Germline V gene data show CDR1 as MGHRA and CDR2 as YSYEKL. The CDR3 spells CASSQGRSTEAFF. The CDR3 nucleotides read TGCGCCAGCAGCCAAGGTCGGAGTACTGAAGCTTTCTTT.

To note about this clonotype: A single base separates this from a much larger clone, so it may be a read error. The chain is built from TRBV6-6 and TRBJ2-1, with 10 bases identical to TRBD2. Germline V gene lookup returns CDR1 MNHNY and CDR2 SVGAGI (reference sequence). The CDR3 has 14 residues. This CDR3 reads CTSSISGGNNEQFF. CDR3 nucleotides: TGTACCAGCAGCATTAGCGGGGGGAACAATGAGCAGTTCTTC.

This clonotype ranks as medium-sized. This chain connects TRBV6-5 to TRBJ1-2; 8 nucleotides agree with TRBD1. The germline gives CDR1 MNHEY, CDR2 SVGAGI. CDR3 size: 14 residues. J lost 3 bases, V lost 4 bases, and 4 bases had no gene match. CDR3 in amino acids: CASSLAGGDYGYTF. The CDR3 coding sequence is TGTGCCAGCAGTTTGGCAGGGGGCGACTATGGCTACACCTTC.

Within the sample, this clonotype is medium-sized. The chain recombines TRBV6-2 or TRBV6-3 with TRBJ2-7; 7 positions match TRBD1. Per the germline V gene, CDR1 is MNHEY and CDR2 is SVGEGT. V lost 5 bases and J lost 1; bases outside the gene matches: 5. The CDR3 loop spans 14 amino acids. The CDR3 coding sequence is TGTGCCAGCAGTCAACCGGGACAGTCCTACGAGCAGTACTTC. Translating gives CASSQPGQSYEQYF.

The table lists this clonotype with many counts. The chain's CDR3 is CSVALRVTGNTIYF. For the CDR3, the DNA is TGCAGCGTGGCGCTCAGGGTAACTGGAAACACCATATATTTT. This chain uses TRBV29-1 with TRBJ1-3; possibly TRBD1 for D (5 bases). In germline, CDR1 is SQVTM, CDR2 ANQGSEA. This CDR3 comprises 14 residues. Trimming took off 6 bases at V and 2 bases at J, with 14 bases between the two ends.

There are a few counts of this clonotype. The V gene is TRBV6-6, the J gene TRBJ2-2, with TRBD2 matching over 7 bases. The CDR3 covers 21 residues. Unmatched junction bases numbered 20, after V lost 1 base and J lost 3 bases. CDR1 is MNHNY, CDR2 SVGAGI, per germline (reference sequence). The CDR3 DNA reads as TGTGCCAGCAGTTACTGGTTACGGGTGACCGAGACTAGCCGGGACACCGGGGAGCTGTTTTTT. Its protein is CASSYWLRVTETSRDTGELFF.

This clonotype was recorded once. This chain uses TRBV28 with TRBJ1-5; the match to TRBD1 covers 9 bases. With 5 bases clipped from V and 2 bases from J, the junction kept 4 bases outside the gene matches. The germline V gene has CDR1 MDHEN and CDR2 SYDVKM. The CDR3 is 15 residues long. The CDR3 is CASSQDRGGNQPQHF. CDR3 bases: TGTGCCAGCAGTCAGGACAGGGGAGGCAATCAGCCCCAGCATTTT.

By frequency in the sample, this clonotype is medium-sized. The V and J genes are TRBV4-2 and TRBJ2-7; tentatively, D is TRBD2 (6 bases). Germline CDR1 LGHNA, CDR2 YNFKEQ. V gave up 4 bases and J gave up 7 bases, with 23 bases separating them. The CDR3 is 16 residues long. This chain's CDR3 is CASSPYLATGLKEQYF. As DNA, the CDR3 is TGTGCCAGCAGCCCGTACCTTGCCACGGGACTGAAAGAGCAGTACTTC.

The chain couples TRBV11-2 to TRBJ1-4, with 8 bases that match TRBD1. The CDR3 extends over 15 amino acids. The J segment lost 8 bases and the V segment lost 1 base, leaving 6 bases of the junction unmatched. The germline V gene encodes CDR1 SGHAT and CDR2 FQNNGV. CDR3 DNA: TGTGCCAGCAGCTTAGTAACCAGGGGGCAAGAAAAACTGTTTTTT. Translated, it gives CASSLVTRGQEKLFF.

This clonotype ranks as medium-sized. The V call is TRBV28, the J call TRBJ1-4; the match to TRBD1 covers 10 bases. V shed 10 bases and J 7 bases; nucleotides not matched to a gene: 9. CDR1 MDHEN and CDR2 SYDVKM come from the germline V gene. This CDR3 contains 14 residues. The CDR3 DNA is TGTGCCACCAACGACAGGGGGCTTGTTGAAAAACTGTTTTTT. Translated, it gives CATNDRGLVEKLFF.

Of note for this clonotype: A much larger clone lies a single base off, so this may be a read error. V usage is TRBV28 and J usage is TRBJ1-5; D is perhaps TRBD1 (5 bases). The CDR3 sequence is 14 residues long. CDR1 is MDHEN, CDR2 SYDVKM, per germline. The chain's CDR3 is CVSSPRGFNQPQHF. The CDR3 DNA follows: TGTGTCAGCAGTCCCCGGGGGTTCAATCAGCCCCAGCATTTT. The complete variable domain, with remaining parts taken from reference TRBV28 and TRBJ1-5, reads DVKVTQSSRYLVKRTGEKVFLECVQDMDHENMFWYRQDPGLGLRLIYFSYDVKMKEKGDIPEGYSVSREKKERFSLILESASTNQTSMYLCVSSPRGFNQPQHFGDGTRLSIL.

This clonotype appeared many times. This chain connects TRBV5-1 to TRBJ2-1; perhaps D is TRBD1 or TRBD2 (5 bases each). Trimming left V 4 bases short and J 7 bases short, with 18 bases between. CDR3 length equals 15 residues. The germline CDR1 and CDR2 sequences are SGHRS and YFSETQ. This chain's CDR3 is CASSKGTAQLNEQFF. CDR3 sequence (DNA): TGCGCCAGCAGCAAGGGGACGGCTCAACTTAATGAGCAGTTCTTC.

The chain couples TRBV7-9 to TRBJ1-4; D is ambiguous. The V end lost 5 bases, the J end lost 7 bases, and 26 bases lay between the germline ends. This CDR3 has 18 amino acids. Germline assignment: CDR1 SEHNR and CDR2 FQNEAQ (reference sequence). The CDR3 region is CASSPALDPGPQSEKLFF. The DNA for the CDR3 is TGTGCCAGCAGCCCAGCCCTGGATCCAGGTCCCCAGTCTGAAAAACTGTTTTTT. The whole variable domain, remainder taken from reference TRBV7-9 and TRBJ1-4, is DTGVSQNPRHKITKRGQNVTFRCDPISEHNRLYWYRQTLGQGPEFLTYFQNEAQLEKSRLLSDRFSAERPKGSFSTLEIQRTEQGDSAMYLCASSPALDPGPQSEKLFFGSGTQLSVL.

By frequency in the sample, this clonotype is medium-sized (0.01 to 0.1%). This CDR3 is CSATELSASSGTGLYNEQFF. The DNA of the CDR3 is TGCAGTGCTACCGAACTAAGTGCTTCATCTGGGACAGGGCTTTACAATGAGCAGTTCTTC. The gene calls are TRBV20-1 and TRBJ2-1; 9 nucleotides match TRBD1. Trimming cost V 4 bases and J 4 bases; bases outside gene matches: 23. The CDR3 totals 20 residues. CDR1 is DFQATT, CDR2 SNEGSKA, per germline (reference sequence).

This clonotype appeared a few times. Just one base apart from a much larger clone, this may be a read error. The V and J genes are TRBV6-5 and TRBJ1-6; D ambiguous. From germline, CDR1 is MNHEY and CDR2 SVGAGI. The CDR3 extends over 15 amino acids. The CDR3 DNA follows: TGTGCCAGCAGTTACGGTTTGGACGGGAATTCACCCCTCTACTTT. It specifies CASSYGLDGNSPLYF.

This clonotype was seen a handful of times. V gene TRBV4-1 combines with J gene TRBJ2-3; the D gene is possibly TRBD2 (6 bases). This CDR3 spans 15 amino acids. Germline values: CDR1 MGHRA, CDR2 YSYEKL. V gave up 0 bases and J gave up 0 bases, with 7 bases separating them. The CDR3 DNA sequence: TGCGCCAGCAGCCAAGAGGAGGGGAGCACAGATACGCAGTATTTT. Encoded protein: CASSQEEGSTDTQYF.

This clonotype appeared many times. The chain uses TRBV5-1 and TRBJ2-7, with no clear D. The CDR3 runs to 14 residues. Trimming took 2 bases from V and 4 from J, leaving 13 bases between them. CDR1 is SGHRS, CDR2 YFSETQ, per germline. CDR3 DNA: TGCGCCAGCAGCTTTCGGACGGGCGCGTACGAGCAGTACTTC. Its translation: CASSFRTGAYEQYF.

CDR3 nucleotides: TGTGCCAGCAGCTTAGTTCTGGGAGGCTACAATGAGCAGTTCTTC. Amino acid sequence: CASSLVLGGYNEQFF. V usage is TRBV11-2 and J usage is TRBJ2-1; a weak D match, TRBD2 (6 bases). This CDR3 comprises 15 residues. Germline V gives CDR1 SGHAT, CDR2 FQNNGV. The V gene lost 1 base and the J gene lost 3 bases, with 10 bases spanning the gap.

This clonotype has ten or more counts. The CDR3 sequence: CASSLRVRGQRYEQYF. CDR3 coding DNA: TGTGCCAGCAGCTTACGGGTTAGGGGACAGCGCTACGAGCAGTACTTC. V and J are TRBV7-2 and TRBJ2-7; TRBD1 aligns across 7 bases. The CDR3 sequence is 16 residues long. Germline values: CDR1 SGHTA, CDR2 FQGNSA. V gave up 2 bases and J gave up 3 bases; unmatched junction bases: 10.

The genes are TRBV4-2 and TRBJ2-1; 10 nucleotides agree with TRBD2. The germline CDR1 and CDR2 sequences are LGHNA and YNFKEQ. V lost 8 bases and J lost 3; bases outside the gene matches: 4. This CDR3 is 14 amino acids long. CDR3 in DNA: TGTGCCAGCGGACGGACTAGCGGCTACAATGAGCAGTTCTTC. As protein: CASGRTSGYNEQFF.

Many counts were recorded for this clonotype. The V gene is TRBV4-1, the J gene TRBJ2-2, with D hard to call. The CDR3 extends over 14 amino acids. CDR1 is MGHRA, CDR2 YSYEKL, per germline. Trimming took off 6 bases at V and 1 base at J, with 9 bases between the two ends. CDR3 sequence (DNA): TGCGCCAGCAGTCCAACTCTGAACACCGGGGAGCTGTTTTTT. Encoded protein: CASSPTLNTGELFF.

The V call is TRBV9, the J call TRBJ1-4, with 9 nucleotides matching TRBD1. The CDR3 spans 15 residues. The trim removed 2 bases at V and 5 bases at J, leaving 4 bases unmatched. The germline gives CDR1 SGDLS, CDR2 YYNGEE. Here the CDR3 DNA reads TGTGCCAGCAGCGTTTCCGGGACAGGGAATGAAAAACTGTTTTTT. This gives the protein CASSVSGTGNEKLFF.

This clonotype was detected ten times or more. The chain joins TRBV28 to TRBJ2-4, with 7 positions matching TRBD1. Germline trimming cut 3 bases from V and 3 bases from J; bases unmatched to any gene: 8. Looked up from germline, CDR1 is MDHEN and CDR2 is SYDVKM. This CDR3 has 16 residues. CDR3: CASSFPTGSGKNIQYF. The CDR3 bases are TGTGCCAGCAGTTTCCCGACAGGGTCGGGCAAAAACATTCAGTACTTC.

The chain uses TRBV12-3 or TRBV12-4 and TRBJ2-7, with D tentatively TRBD2 (6 bases). The V and J ends lost 1 base and 0 bases respectively, with 7 bases between them. CDR3 length equals 14 residues. The CDR3 nucleotides read TGTGCCAGCAGTTTAGTCGGGAGCTCCTACGAGCAGTACTTC. Its protein product is CASSLVGSSYEQYF.

This clonotype counts as medium-sized. The chain has TRBV6-4 and TRBJ2-4, with TRBD2 matching 7 bases. The ends lost 6 bases at V and 3 bases at J; junction bases unmatched: 17. Germline V gene data show CDR1 as MRHNA and CDR2 as SNTAGT. The CDR3 runs 18 residues. CDR3: CASRPSGIVPFVKNIQYF. The CDR3 DNA is TGTGCCAGCAGACCAAGCGGGATAGTTCCCTTTGTCAAAAACATTCAGTACTTC.

The rearrangement links TRBV10-3 to TRBJ2-7, with TRBD1 matching over 9 bases. Germline V gene lookup returns CDR1 ENHRY and CDR2 SYGVKD. The CDR3 is made up of 15 amino acids. Losses at the gene ends were 6 bases for V and 3 bases for J; bases not matched to a gene: 9. CDR3 region: CAISETGTGNYEQYF. The CDR3, as DNA: TGTGCCATCAGCGAGACCGGGACAGGGAACTACGAGCAGTACTTC.

This clonotype was detected only a few times. The rearrangement uses TRBV2 and TRBJ2-1, with D possibly being TRBD1 or TRBD2 (5 bases each). V was shortened by 3 bases and J by 12 bases, with 18 bases between the two germline ends. The germline V gene encodes CDR1 SNHLY and CDR2 FYNNEI. The CDR3 contains 14 residues. The CDR3 here is CASSDFYTGARQFF. Here the CDR3 DNA reads TGTGCCAGCAGTGATTTTTATACCGGGGCACGGCAGTTCTTC.

This clonotype was counted many times. J is TRBJ2-1 and V is TRBV29-1; TRBD1 matches at 10 bases. The CDR3 covers 15 residues. CDR1 is SQVTM and CDR2 is ANQGSEA in the germline V gene. The V segment lost 3 bases and the J segment 6 bases; nucleotides outside the gene matches: 8. The CDR3 protein is CSVDHRQGAANEQFF. The CDR3 DNA reads TGCAGCGTTGATCACCGACAGGGGGCGGCCAATGAGCAGTTCTTC.

This clonotype ranks as medium-sized (0.01 to 0.1%). The chain couples TRBV5-5 to TRBJ2-1, with TRBD2 matching over 7 bases. This CDR3 spans 16 amino acids. In germline, CDR1 is SGHKS, CDR2 YYEKEE (reference sequence). V dropped 4 bases and J dropped 13; count of bases not matched to a gene: 20. The CDR3 protein is CASSGGGDYPTVGQFF. In DNA, the CDR3 is TGTGCCAGCAGCGGAGGCGGGGACTACCCGACTGTCGGACAGTTCTTC.